The 13 T cell receptor beta chains in this list originate from one sample, sequenced in a study of cytomegalovirus exposure and HLA in healthy donors. The PCR had 60 Vbeta and 13 Jbeta primers. Profiled with immunoSEQ multiplex PCR; TCRdb holds only in-frame clones, not every one. The repertoire holds some 130,000 clones, with 80% as singletons. Sequenced material: PBMCs. The receptors come from a man aged 25-45 years in good health and CMV-seronegative.

This clone was seen only a few times. V gene TRBV5-1 combines with J gene TRBJ1-3; 7 nucleotides align to TRBD1. Unmatched junction bases numbered 7, after V lost 4 bases and J lost 3 bases. The germline CDR1 and CDR2 sequences are SGHRS and YFSETQ. This CDR3 is 15 amino acids long. CDR3 residues: CASSEDRAYGNTIYF. The DNA of the CDR3 is TGCGCCAGCAGCGAAGACAGGGCTTATGGAAACACCATATATTTT.

The chain employs TRBV23-1 and TRBJ2-4; D is ambiguous. TRBV23-1 is an ORF; its function is uncertain. This CDR3 spans 15 amino acids. The V and J ends lost 0 bases and 4 bases respectively, with 10 bases between them. The CDR3 coding sequence is TGCGCCAGCAGTCAATCTTGGCAGACAAAAAACATTCAGTACTTC. Residues: CASSQSWQTKNIQYF.

This chain uses TRBV6-5 with TRBJ1-3; D may be TRBD1 (6 bases). The CDR3 loop spans 15 amino acids. Germline-derived CDR1 and CDR2 are MNHEY and SVGAGI. V shed 6 bases and J shed 1 base, with 13 bases lying between them. In DNA form, the CDR3 reads TGTGCCAGCAGCCGGACAGCCAGTTCTGGAAACACCATATATTTT. It codes for CASSRTASSGNTIYF.

The CDR3 DNA reads TGTGCCAGCAGTTTGGAGTCGTACGAGCAGTACTTC. It specifies CASSLESYEQYF. The chain employs TRBV28 and TRBJ2-7, with unresolved D. The CDR3 consists of 12 residues. Per germline, CDR1 MDHEN and CDR2 SYDVKM. V was shortened by 3 bases and J by 4 bases, with 7 bases between the two germline ends.

This sequence joins TRBV29-1 and TRBJ2-7, with 10 positions matching TRBD1. Germline V gives CDR1 SQVTM, CDR2 ANQGSEA. The CDR3 length is 14 residues. The trim removed 7 bases at V and 6 bases at J, leaving 12 bases unmatched. The CDR3 protein is CSAKGQGIYSEQYF. CDR3 sequence (DNA): TGCAGCGCGAAGGGACAGGGGATATATAGCGAGCAGTACTTC.

This chain links TRBV5-1 with TRBJ1-1, with D maybe TRBD1 (5 bases). V was clipped by 0 bases and J by 4 bases, with 10 bases between them. This CDR3 comprises 14 residues. The V gene's germline CDR1 is SGHRS and CDR2 YFSETQ. The chain's CDR3 is CASSLVSGGTEAFF. The CDR3 DNA reads TGCGCCAGCAGCTTGGTGTCGGGGGGCACTGAAGCTTTCTTT.

The rearrangement uses TRBV27 and TRBJ1-5; D possibly corresponds to TRBD1 (5 bases). Germline-derived CDR1 and CDR2 are MNHEY and SMNVEV (reference sequence). This CDR3 is built from 14 residues. The V gene lost 1 base and the J gene lost 7 bases, with 11 bases spanning the gap. The DNA of the CDR3 is TGTGCCAGCAGTTTATATCAGGGAAGGCAGCCCCAGCATTTT. Protein product: CASSLYQGRQPQHF.

The CDR3 reads CASSQAPWGLGTVAGELFF. CDR3 in DNA: TGCGCCAGCAGCCAAGCTCCCTGGGGACTAGGAACTGTCGCCGGGGAGCTGTTTTTT. The chain carries TRBV4-1 and TRBJ2-2; 8 positions agree with TRBD2. CDR3 length: 19 amino acids. CDR1 MGHRA and CDR2 YSYEKL come from the germline V gene. The V segment lost 1 base and the J segment 6 bases; nucleotides outside the gene matches: 16.

A remark on this clone: A clone one base away is much larger, so this may be a read error. The chain uses TRBV19 and TRBJ2-7; 8 positions agree with TRBD1. Germline values: CDR1 LNHDA, CDR2 SQIVND (reference sequence). Losses at the gene ends were 1 base for V and 2 bases for J; bases not matched to a gene: 1. This CDR3 region has 14 residues. CDR3 sequence reads: CASSIGTGTYEQYF. DNA of the CDR3: TGTGCCAGTAGTATAGGGACAGGGACCTACGAGCAGTACTTC.

V usage is TRBV29-1 and J usage is TRBJ2-7, with TRBD2 matching 12 bases. The CDR3 runs to 14 residues. Per germline, CDR1 SQVTM and CDR2 ANQGSEA. The ends lost 0 bases at V and 10 bases at J; junction bases unmatched: 7. The CDR3 region is CSVEDPTSGRTQYF. As DNA, the CDR3 is TGCAGCGTTGAAGACCCGACTAGCGGGAGAACTCAGTACTTC.

The chain joins TRBV9 to TRBJ2-3; D ambiguous. CDR1 is SGDLS and CDR2 is YYNGEE in the germline V gene. The CDR3 is 13 amino acids. Between the trimmed V and J ends, which lost 0 bases and 6 bases, there was a span of 8 bases. The CDR3 is CASSVVFSDTQYF. The CDR3 region has the DNA TGTGCCAGCAGCGTAGTCTTCTCCGATACGCAGTATTTT. Filled out from reference TRBV9 and TRBJ2-3, the complete variable domain reads DSGVTQTPKHLITATGQRVTLRCSPRSGDLSVYWYQQSLDQGLQFLIQYYNGEERAKGNILERFSAQQFPDLHSELNLSSLELGDSALYFCASSVVFSDTQYFGPGTRLTVL.

This chain links TRBV6-5 with TRBJ1-1; D ambiguous. CDR3 size: 11 residues. The V gene's germline CDR1 is MNHEY and CDR2 SVGAGI. Deletions cut 9 bases from V and 1 base from J, with 6 bases between. CDR3 in amino acids: CASTANTEAFF. As DNA, the CDR3 is TGTGCCAGTACAGCGAACACTGAAGCTTTCTTT.

This clone was picked up a small number of times. This chain uses TRBV7-2 with TRBJ2-7; 8 bases map to TRBD1. The ends lost 1 base at V and 2 bases at J; junction bases unmatched: 1. Germline V gene data show CDR1 as SGHTA and CDR2 as FQGNSA. CDR3 length: 14 amino acids. The CDR3 DNA sequence: TGTGCCAGCAGCTTAGTGGACAGGGCCTACGAGCAGTACTTC. It is translated as CASSLVDRAYEQYF.